This T cell receptor (beta chain) was identified during a study of TIL therapy for anti-PD-1-resistant metastatic lung cancer. This was the immunoSEQ v3 assay. Using immunoSEQ multiplex PCR, the repertoire was profiled, and TCRdb retains in-frame clones only, with some absent. This sample carries some 90,000 clones, under 70% of them seen once, and the ten largest clones take around 9.9%. Germline V CDR1 and CDR2: SGHRS, YFSETQ. The J segment lost 5 bases and the V segment lost 6 bases, leaving 12 bases of the junction unmatched. This CDR3 is built from 16 residues. Regarding time point: pre-treatment sample, taken before nivolumab and TIL therapy. Pleural nodules or supraclavicular lymph nodes made up most of the excised metastases sampled. Progressing patients received lymphodepletion, expanded TIL infusion and IL-2.

The chain joins TRBV5-1 to TRBJ2-7; 12 positions match TRBD1. The TCR sequence derives from a person aged 25 to 79 with non-small cell lung cancer. The source material was tumor tissue, sampled at baseline. The CDR3 loop is CASTLGGDRGRNEQYF. CDR3 bases: TGCGCCAGCACTTTGGGTGGGGACAGGGGGCGAAACGAGCAGTACTTC.